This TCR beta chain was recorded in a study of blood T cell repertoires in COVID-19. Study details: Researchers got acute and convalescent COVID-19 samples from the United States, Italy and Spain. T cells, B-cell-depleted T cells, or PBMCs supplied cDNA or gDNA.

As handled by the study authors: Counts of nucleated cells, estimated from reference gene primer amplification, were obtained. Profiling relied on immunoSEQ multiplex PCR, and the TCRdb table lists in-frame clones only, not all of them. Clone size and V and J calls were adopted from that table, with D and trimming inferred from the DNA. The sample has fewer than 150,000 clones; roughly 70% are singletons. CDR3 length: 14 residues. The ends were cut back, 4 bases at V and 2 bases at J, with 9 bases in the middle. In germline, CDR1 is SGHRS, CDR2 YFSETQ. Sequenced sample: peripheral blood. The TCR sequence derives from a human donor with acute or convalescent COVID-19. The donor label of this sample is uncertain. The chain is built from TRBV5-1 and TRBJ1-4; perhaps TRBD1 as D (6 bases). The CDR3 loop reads CASSTGSTNEKLFF. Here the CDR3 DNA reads TGCGCCAGCAGCACAGGGAGCACTAATGAAAAACTGTTTTTT.